This T cell receptor (beta chain) was retrieved from a study of T cell responses to AZD1222 COVID-19 vaccine. General study points: At study baseline, merely a handful of AZD1222 recipients were seropositive. Recipients of two AZD1222 doses showed rising Spike-specific TCR breadth and depth. Reports say nearly half of spike-specific TCRs go after unmutated variant regions. Clonal diversity was possibly underestimated; the donors were predominantly white British and more often female.

CDR3 length: 14 residues. In germline, CDR1 is PRHDT, CDR2 FYEKMQ (reference sequence). V was clipped by 0 bases and J by 2 bases, with 7 bases between them. The count of this clone is one. Its antigen is as yet unknown. The protocol was immunoSEQ multiplex PCR, while the TCRdb copy is restricted to in-frame clones and leaves out a portion. The data contain around 150,000 clones, roughly nine tenths of them singletons. The specimen comprised peripheral blood, sampled 28 days after the second AZD1222 dose. The genes are TRBV13 and TRBJ1-2, with D uncertain. The source is an adult who received the AZD1222 COVID-19 vaccine. In DNA form, the CDR3 reads TGTGCCAGCAGCTTAGGCGCGGAGAACTATGGCTACACCTTC. Its protein product is CASSLGAENYGYTF.